A selection of T cell receptor beta chains follows, all from one sample in a study of cytomegalovirus exposure and HLA in healthy donors. The protocol was immunoSEQ multiplex PCR, while the TCRdb copy is restricted to in-frame clones and leaves out a portion. Of 120,000 to 150,000 clones listed, 50% to 75% were seen once; the top ten hold 3%. Sequencing was carried out using PBMCs. The receptor source for this set is a woman aged 30 to 39 in good health and CMV-seropositive. Both conserved end residues are part of each CDR3. Fields, in order: D gene, clone size, V gene, J gene, CDR3 length, CDR3 protein, CDR3 DNA. The D gene is left open where the match is weak. Only some rows state a clone size, as once, few, many or a class for expanded clones.

>TRBD1|-|TRBV9|TRBJ1-1|16
CASSADRGLMNTEAFF
TGTGCCAGCAGCGCCGACAGGGGCCTCATGAACACTGAAGCTTTCTTT
>TRBD1|-|TRBV18|TRBJ1-2|13
CASSPPNRGGYTF
TGTGCCAGCTCACCACCGAACAGGGGTGGCTACACCTTC
>TRBD1|few|TRBV19|TRBJ1-2|15
CASSRDREINYGYTF
TGTGCCAGTAGTAGGGACAGAGAAATTAACTATGGCTACACCTTC
>-|-|TRBV7-5|TRBJ2-1|18
CARSPGTSGLSSYNEQFF
TGTGCCAGAAGCCCCGGGACTAGCGGACTGAGCTCCTACAATGAGCAGTTCTTC
>-|-|TRBV11-3|TRBJ2-1|15
CASSLLADSYNEQFF
TGTGCCAGCAGCTTATTAGCGGACTCCTACAATGAGCAGTTCTTC
>TRBD2|once|TRBV19|TRBJ2-1|17
CASSGRTSGSSGNEQFF
TGTGCCAGTAGTGGACGGACTAGCGGGAGCTCGGGAAATGAGCAGTTCTTC
>-|few|TRBV7-2|TRBJ1-2|12
CASSLVGYGYTF
TGTGCCAGCAGCTTGGTCGGCTATGGCTACACCTTC
>-|few|TRBV7-8|TRBJ1-2|15
CASSRSGWGNYGYTF
TGTGCCAGCAGCCGCAGCGGGTGGGGGAACTATGGCTACACCTTC
>-|-|TRBV4-1|TRBJ2-2|15
CASSLLGGNTGELFF
TGCGCCAGCAGCCTCCTAGGGGGGAACACCGGGGAGCTGTTTTTT
>-|-|TRBV15|TRBJ2-1|14
CATSDSSWYNEQFF
TGTGCCACCAGCGATTCGAGTTGGTACAATGAGCAGTTCTTC
>-|-|TRBV29-1|TRBJ2-3|14
CSVEGRQGSDTQYF
TGCAGCGTGGAAGGGCGGCAGGGATCAGATACGCAGTATTTT
>-|few|TRBV6-5|TRBJ1-2|14
CASSPAGEYYGYTF
TGTGCCAGCAGCCCGGCGGGGGAGTACTATGGCTACACCTTC
>TRBD2|-|TRBV12-5|TRBJ2-3|15
CASGPRTSGTNTQYF
TGTGCTAGTGGTCCTCGGACTAGCGGGACAAATACGCAGTATTTT
>-|-|TRBV5-1|TRBJ1-5|13
CASSLDGSQPQHF
TGCGCCAGCAGCTTGGATGGTAGCCAGCCCCAGCATTTT
>TRBD1|-|TRBV7-3|TRBJ2-7|15
CASSLDRASLYEQYF
TGTGCCAGCAGTCTGGACAGGGCTTCCCTCTACGAGCAGTACTTC
>TRBD1|few|TRBV6-1|TRBJ1-2|13
CASRTTGDYGYTF
TGTGCCAGCAGGACGACAGGGGACTATGGCTACACCTTC
>TRBD2|few|TRBV6-5|TRBJ2-7|13
CASSYWGGYEQYF
TGTGCCAGCAGTTACTGGGGGGGCTACGAGCAGTACTTC
>TRBD2|many|TRBV27|TRBJ2-7|15
CASRPGLAGGHEQYF
TGTGCCAGCAGGCCGGGACTAGCGGGGGGACACGAGCAGTACTTC
>TRBD1|-|TRBV5-1|TRBJ1-1|15
CASSTQGTGNTEAFF
TGCGCCAGCAGCACCCAGGGGACAGGAAACACTGAAGCTTTCTTT
>-|-|TRBV30|TRBJ1-5|15
CAWAQDSYSNQPQHF
TGTGCCTGGGCCCAGGACAGTTATAGCAATCAGCCCCAGCATTTT
>TRBD2|few|TRBV18|TRBJ2-1|15
CASSPASGSDNEQFF
TGTGCCAGCTCACCCGCTAGCGGGAGCGACAATGAGCAGTTCTTC
>-|-|TRBV9|TRBJ2-2|16
CASSPLAGVDVGELFF
TGTGCCAGCAGCCCCTTAGCAGGGGTAGATGTCGGGGAGCTGTTTTTT
>TRBD1|-|TRBV18|TRBJ1-4|15
CASSPTGGSNEKLFF
TGTGCCAGCTCTCCCACAGGGGGAAGTAATGAAAAACTGTTTTTT
>-|-|TRBV7-2|TRBJ2-1|15
CASSLVGRGYNEQFF
TGTGCCAGCAGCTTAGTCGGCAGGGGCTACAATGAGCAGTTCTTC
>-|-|TRBV9|TRBJ1-1|14
CASTRNTDTKEAFF
TGTGCCAGCACCCGAAATACGGACACCAAGGAAGCTTTCTTT
>-|-|TRBV4-1|TRBJ1-5|15
CASSQGRVRNQPQHF
TGCGCCAGCAGCCAAGGCAGGGTCCGCAATCAGCCCCAGCATTTT